A selection of T cell receptor beta chains follows, all from one sample in a study of blood T cell repertoires in COVID-19. The assay was immunoSEQ multiplex PCR, and TCRdb's table has in-frame clones only and misses some. The repertoire includes some 200,000 clones, roughly 89% of them detected once, and 3.7% sits in the top ten. The sample comprised peripheral blood. These receptors all stem from a man younger than 30 with active or convalescent COVID-19. Both conserved end residues are part of each CDR3. D genes are given only for firm matches. Only part of the rows carry a size: once, few, many, or a class if the clone is expanded.

NA TRBJ2-5 TRBV4-1 TRBD2 CASSQNSGGQETQYF TGCGCCAGCAGCCAGAATAGCGGGGGTCAAGAGACCCAGTACTTC
NA TRBJ2-7 TRBV7-9 NA CASSLGAGLSYEQYF TGTGCCAGCAGCTTAGGGGCGGGGCTCTCCTACGAGCAGTACTTC
NA TRBJ1-1 TRBV18 NA CASSPMGAWVGAFF TGTGCCAGCTCACCAATGGGGGCGTGGGTAGGAGCTTTCTTT
NA TRBJ2-3 TRBV2 NA CASRLQGRTDTQYF TGTGCCAGCAGACTACAGGGTCGCACAGATACGCAGTATTTT
NA TRBJ2-2 TRBV5-1 TRBD1 CASSLGQGVTGELFF TGCGCCAGCAGCTTAGGACAGGGAGTTACCGGGGAGCTGTTTTTT
once TRBJ1-2 TRBV30 NA CAWSPQIIHDGTNYGYTF TGTGCCTGGAGCCCACAGATCATACATGACGGCACTAACTATGGCTACACCTTC
once TRBJ2-7 TRBV5-6 TRBD2 CASSLDTSGLYEQYF TGTGCCAGCAGCTTGGATACTAGCGGGCTCTACGAGCAGTACTTC
NA TRBJ2-1 TRBV4-2 TRBD1 CASNLIAGTAASNEQFF TGTGCCAGCAACCTGATTGCCGGGACAGCCGCTTCAAATGAGCAGTTCTTC
NA TRBJ2-2 TRBV6-1 TRBD1 CASSEQGGGGELFF TGTGCCAGCAGTGAACAAGGGGGCGGCGGGGAGCTGTTTTTT
NA TRBJ2-7 TRBV10-3 TRBD2 CAIRYLLAGTYEQYF TGTGCCATCAGGTACCTACTAGCGGGAACCTACGAGCAGTACTTC
few TRBJ1-2 TRBV28 NA CASSLAAYGYTF TGTGCCAGCAGTTTGGCGGCCTATGGCTACACCTTC
NA TRBJ2-3 TRBV5-4 TRBD2 CASSLTSGGNTDTQYF TGTGCCAGCAGCCTGACTAGCGGAGGAAACACAGATACGCAGTATTTT
NA TRBJ1-3 TRBV27 NA CASSRGGVGNTIYF TGTGCCAGCAGCCGGGGGGGAGTAGGAAACACCATATATTTT
NA TRBJ1-1 TRBV15 TRBD1 CATSRDLQGTGNTEAFF TGTGCCACCAGCAGAGATCTCCAAGGGACAGGGAACACTGAAGCTTTCTTT
NA TRBJ1-2 TRBV20-1 NA CSASGTGYTF TGCAGTGCCTCCGGGACAGGCTACACCTTC
NA TRBJ2-1 TRBV12-3/TRBV12-4 NA CASSFEYYEQFF TGTGCCAGCAGTTTTGAGTATTATGAGCAGTTCTTC
NA TRBJ2-1 TRBV7-2 NA CASSLAGVLANEQFF TGTGCCAGCAGCTTGGCAGGGGTCTTGGCCAATGAGCAGTTCTTC
NA TRBJ1-1 TRBV7-2 NA CASSWSVGTEAFF TGTGCCAGCAGTTGGTCGGTCGGGACTGAAGCTTTCTTT
NA TRBJ2-3 TRBV5-6 NA CASSLDRSGDTQYF TGTGCCAGCAGCTTAGACAGATCCGGAGATACGCAGTATTTT
NA TRBJ2-5 TRBV11-2 NA CASSLASQGLRTQYF TGTGCCAGCAGCTTAGCGTCCCAGGGTCTGAGGACCCAGTACTTC